The source of this T cell receptor (beta chain) is a study of T cell changes during pregnancy in multiple sclerosis (dated by TCRdb to between 2018 and 2021). The study in broad terms: The study examined how the T cell repertoire changed over the course of pregnancy in women with multiple sclerosis.

This clone was seen only once. This receptor's antigen is unknown. Nothing much larger sits one base from this clone, and base qualities are not available. The library came from the immunoSEQ multiplex PCR assay. This is the immuneACCESS table as TCRdb keeps it, with only in-frame sequences that have V and J called. A part of the clones is gone; compared with another copy, unresolved V genes explain less than half, and the rest is unexplained. Here the sample has fewer than 35,000 clones; less than 95% occur a single time. 4.3% of the sample comes from the top ten. The CDR3 runs 15 residues from the cysteine to the phenylalanine. CDR3 DNA is the only sequence kept; it has 45 bases, read in frame from the first base.

The sequence came from a female donor with multiple sclerosis, enrolled in a pregnancy study. The sequence links TRBV21-1 to TRBJ2-1; the table names TRBD2, a call not compared with the DNA. TRBV21-1 is termed a pseudogene. This specimen consisted of CD8+ T cells from peripheral blood mononuclear cells, obtained in the second trimester of pregnancy. The CDR3 region: CASSKESGTHNEQFF. The DNA sequence is TGTGCCAGCAGCAAAGAAAGCGGGACCCACAATGAGCAGTTCTTC.